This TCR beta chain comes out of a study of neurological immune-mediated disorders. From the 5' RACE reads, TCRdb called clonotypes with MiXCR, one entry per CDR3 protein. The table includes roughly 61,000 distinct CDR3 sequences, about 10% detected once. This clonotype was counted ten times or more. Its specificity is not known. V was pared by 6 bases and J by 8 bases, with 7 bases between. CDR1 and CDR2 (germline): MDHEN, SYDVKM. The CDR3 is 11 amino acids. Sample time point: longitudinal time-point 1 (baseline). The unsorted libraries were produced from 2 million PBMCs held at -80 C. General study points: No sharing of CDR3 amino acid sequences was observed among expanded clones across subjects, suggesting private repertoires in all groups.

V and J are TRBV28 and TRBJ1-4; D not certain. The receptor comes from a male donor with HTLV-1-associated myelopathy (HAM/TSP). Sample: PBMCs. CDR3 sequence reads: CASREEEKLFF. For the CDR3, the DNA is TGTGCCAGCAGGGAGGAGGAAAAACTGTTTTTT.